Sequencing of this TCR beta chain was carried out in a study of control samples from healthy donors and cancer patients. Per germline, CDR1 SEHNR and CDR2 FQNEAQ (reference sequence). Trimming took 2 bases from V and 4 from J; bases not matched to a gene: 4. The CDR3 totals 15 residues. Profiled with immunoSEQ multiplex PCR; TCRdb holds only in-frame clones, not every one. The table lists more than 12,000 clones, approximately 80% of them singletons. Source material: formalin-fixed, paraffin-embedded tissue. The chain combines TRBV7-9 with TRBJ2-5, with TRBD2 matching over 10 bases. The receptor's source is a female donor with lung cancer. The CDR3 spells CASSLIAGGSETQYF. The CDR3 DNA sequence: TGTGCCAGCAGCTTAATAGCGGGGGGATCAGAGACCCAGTACTTC.